The T cell receptor beta chain under discussion was sequenced for a study of T cell changes during pregnancy in multiple sclerosis. Sequencing used immunoSEQ multiplex PCR; TCRdb keeps in-frame clones, though not all of them. The sample consists of some 94,000 clones, 85% to 95% of them appearing once. The sequence was obtained from a female donor in good health, enrolled as a control in a pregnancy study. The source was peripheral blood, collected in the first trimester of pregnancy.

The CDR3 region is CASSLGTQTYEQYF. DNA for the CDR3: TGTGCCAGCAGCTTAGGGACACAAACCTACGAGCAGTACTTC. The rearrangement links TRBV5-5 to TRBJ2-7, with D tentatively TRBD1 (6 bases). Deletions cut 2 bases from V and 2 bases from J, with 11 bases between. This CDR3 has 14 amino acids. Germline CDR1 and CDR2: SGHKS and YYEKEE (reference sequence).